Shown below are 18 T cell receptor beta chains from a single sample sequenced in a study of blood T cell repertoires in COVID-19. Profiled with immunoSEQ multiplex PCR; TCRdb holds only in-frame clones, not every one. The repertoire includes around 120,000 clones, 90% of them detected once, and 1.8% sits in the top ten. Input material: peripheral blood. The receptors come from a human donor with active COVID-19. The donor label of this sample is uncertain.

The chain uses TRBV9 and TRBJ1-3; 7 positions agree with TRBD1. This CDR3 region has 15 residues. Trimming removed 4 bases from V and 2 bases from J; junction bases left unmatched: 6. Germline V gives CDR1 SGDLS, CDR2 YYNGEE. The CDR3 loop reads CASSRQGVAGNTIYF. The CDR3 region has the DNA TGTGCCAGCAGCCGACAGGGTGTAGCTGGAAACACCATATATTTT.

The rearrangement uses TRBV6-4 and TRBJ1-2, with 7 bases lining up with TRBD1. CDR1 and CDR2 (germline): MRHNA, SNTAGT. This CDR3 has 16 amino acids. V was pared by 4 bases and J by 4 bases, with 12 bases of the junction left unmatched. Written as DNA, the CDR3 is TGTGCCAGCAGTGCCGGGACAGCGGCTCACCTCTATGGCTACACCTTC. Amino acids: CASSAGTAAHLYGYTF.

With respect to this clone: Different DNA sequences within this sample yield the same CDR3. The CDR3 reads CASSPTGYEQYF. CDR3 nucleotide sequence: TGTGCCAGCAGTCCTACAGGGTACGAGCAGTACTTC. The rearrangement links TRBV27 to TRBJ2-7; D perhaps matches TRBD1 (6 bases). Per the germline V gene, CDR1 is MNHEY and CDR2 is SMNVEV (reference sequence). The CDR3 totals 12 residues. The V and J ends lost 5 bases and 4 bases respectively, with 9 bases between them.

The rearrangement uses TRBV7-9 and TRBJ1-4, with 7 bases identical to TRBD1. V trimming: 4 bases; J trimming: 3 bases; junction bases outside the gene matches: 2. This CDR3 spans 14 amino acids. Germline values: CDR1 SEHNR, CDR2 FQNEAQ (reference sequence). The CDR3 loop is CASSSRGSNEKLFF. The CDR3, as DNA: TGTGCCAGCAGCTCCAGGGGGTCTAATGAAAAACTGTTTTTT.

This rearrangement joins TRBV6-5 to TRBJ1-2; unclear D gene. V was shortened by 8 bases and J by 8 bases, with 18 bases between the two germline ends. This CDR3 contains 13 residues. Germline V lookup: CDR1 MNHEY, CDR2 SVGAGI. CDR3 DNA: TGTGCCAGCCGGGGTGCGGGAGCCCTAGGCTACACCTTC. Its protein product is CASRGAGALGYTF.

This chain connects TRBV5-5 to TRBJ2-3, with TRBD2 identical over 11 bases. The CDR3 is made up of 16 amino acids. Germline loops: CDR1 SGHKS, CDR2 YYEKEE (reference sequence). Trimming removed 4 bases from V and 2 bases from J; junction bases left unmatched: 6. CDR3 DNA sequence: TGTGCCAGCAGCCCGATAGCGGGGGGGCCCACAGATACGCAGTATTTT. It codes for CASSPIAGGPTDTQYF.

V usage is TRBV2 and J usage is TRBJ2-7; 9 bases fit TRBD1. Trimming at V came to 6 bases and at J to 7 bases, leaving 13 bases not matched to a gene. The CDR3 loop spans 15 amino acids. Looked up from germline, CDR1 is SNHLY and CDR2 is FYNNEI. CDR3 residues: CASSERGTGFREQYF. The DNA of the CDR3 is TGTGCCAGCAGCGAACGGGGGACAGGGTTTCGGGAGCAGTACTTC.

In this sample, this clone turned up a few times. This sequence joins TRBV5-4 and TRBJ2-6; weak D call: TRBD1 (5 bases). The CDR3 contains 15 residues. Germline V CDR1 and CDR2: SGHNT, YYREEE (reference sequence). V was cut by 4 bases and J by 0 bases, with 8 bases left in between. This chain's CDR3 is CASSRQFSGANVLTF. The CDR3 DNA follows: TGTGCCAGCAGCCGACAGTTCTCTGGGGCCAACGTCCTGACTTTC.

The CDR3 reads CASSLDRDVSPLHF. Written as DNA, the CDR3 is TGTGCCAGCAGCCTGGACAGGGACGTTTCACCCCTCCACTTT. J is TRBJ1-6 and V is TRBV7-2; 8 nucleotides align to TRBD1. V lost 5 bases to trimming and J lost 9 bases; unmatched junction nucleotides: 6. Germline V gene lookup returns CDR1 SGHTA and CDR2 FQGNSA. CDR3 length: 14 residues.

The chain is built from TRBV19 and TRBJ2-1, with 9 bases that match TRBD1. V lost 0 bases, J lost 5 bases, and 8 bases stayed unmatched. The germline V gene encodes CDR1 LNHDA and CDR2 SQIVND (reference sequence). This CDR3 is built from 17 residues. In nucleotides, the CDR3 is TGTGCCAGTAGTATAGACGACAGGGGGTTCCCTAACAATGAGCAGTTCTTC. This encodes CASSIDDRGFPNNEQFF.

J is TRBJ1-2 and V is TRBV4-3, with D perhaps TRBD1 (5 bases). The CDR3 runs to 15 residues. Germline CDR1 LGHNA, CDR2 YSLEER. Trimming removed 1 base at V and 8 bases at J, with 17 bases between. The CDR3 nucleotides read TGCGCCAGCAGCCAAGGCCGGCAGGGCGGTAGGGGCTACACCTTC. This codes for CASSQGRQGGRGYTF.

The genes are TRBV5-8 and TRBJ1-6; a weak D match, TRBD1 (5 bases). This CDR3 contains 15 residues. Per germline, CDR1 SGHTS and CDR2 YDEGEE. V was shortened by 1 base and J by 10 bases, with 15 bases between the two germline ends. Written as DNA, the CDR3 is TGTGCCAGCAGCTTGTTTGGAGGGACCCGATCACCCCTCCACTTT. This sequence encodes CASSLFGGTRSPLHF. Filled out from reference TRBV5-8 and TRBJ1-6, the complete variable domain reads EAGVTQSPTHLIKTRGQQATLRCSPISGHTSVYWYQQALGLGLQFLLWYDEGEERNRGNFPPRFSGRQFPNYSSELNVNALELEDSALYLCASSLFGGTRSPLHFGNGTRLTVT.

The V and J genes are TRBV19 and TRBJ1-1; TRBD1 might be the D (5 bases). The CDR3 is made up of 15 amino acids. Trimming cost V 4 bases and J 2 bases, with 14 bases left between them. Per the germline V gene, CDR1 is LNHDA and CDR2 is SQIVND (reference sequence). CDR3 protein: CASSSSSRVNTEAFF. The CDR3 coding sequence is TGTGCCAGTAGTAGTAGTAGCAGGGTCAACACTGAAGCTTTCTTT.

The V and J genes are TRBV5-1 and TRBJ2-1, with D tentatively TRBD1 (5 bases). V was clipped by 4 bases and J by 6 bases, with 11 bases between them. CDR3 size: 13 residues. The germline V gene has CDR1 SGHRS and CDR2 YFSETQ. CDR3 sequence (DNA): TGCGCCAGCAGCGTCGACAGATTCAATGAGCAGTTCTTC. As protein: CASSVDRFNEQFF.

This sequence joins TRBV19 and TRBJ2-7; 13 positions match TRBD2. CDR1 is LNHDA, CDR2 SQIVND, per germline (reference sequence). The V and J ends lost 5 bases and 3 bases, in that order; junction bases with no gene match: 4. The length of the CDR3 is 15 residues. For the CDR3, the DNA is TGTGCCAGTAGTCTCAGACTAGCGGGGGGCTACGAGCAGTACTTC. This sequence encodes CASSLRLAGGYEQYF.

The CDR3 bases are TGTGCCAGCAGCTCAACCGCCGGGACAGGGAAAGATGGCTACACCTTC. This sequence encodes CASSSTAGTGKDGYTF. The V call is TRBV7-9, the J call TRBJ1-2; 9 positions match TRBD1. The CDR3 length is 16 residues. With 4 bases clipped from V and 6 bases from J, the junction kept 12 bases outside the gene matches. Per the germline V gene, CDR1 is SEHNR and CDR2 is FQNEAQ (reference sequence).

V usage is TRBV7-3 and J usage is TRBJ2-3; 8 nucleotides line up with TRBD2. Germline assignment: CDR1 SGHTA and CDR2 FQGTGA. This CDR3 has 17 amino acids. V lost 5 bases to trimming and J lost 0 bases; unmatched junction nucleotides: 10. This chain's CDR3 is CASSPAGGYRSTDTQYF. CDR3 coding DNA: TGTGCCAGCAGCCCCGCGGGGGGTTATCGGAGCACAGATACGCAGTATTTT.

This rearrangement joins TRBV5-1 to TRBJ1-1, with 10 bases fitting TRBD1. Germline V gene lookup returns CDR1 SGHRS and CDR2 YFSETQ. The CDR3 is 15 residues long. Unmatched junction bases numbered 3, after V lost 4 bases and J lost 0 bases. CDR3 coding DNA: TGCGCCAGCAGCGTAGGGACAGGGGTGAACACTGAAGCTTTCTTT. As protein: CASSVGTGVNTEAFF. The entire variable domain, with the rest obtained from reference TRBV5-1 and TRBJ1-1, is as follows: KAGVTQTPRYLIKTRGQQVTLSCSPISGHRSVSWYQQTPGQGLQFLFEYFSETQRNKGNFPGRFSGRQFSNSRSEMNVSTLELGDSALYLCASSVGTGVNTEAFFGQGTRLTVV.